This is a list of T cell receptor beta chains from one sample in a study of radiotherapy plus CTLA-4 blockade in lung cancer. Sequencing used immunoSEQ multiplex PCR; TCRdb keeps in-frame clones, though not all of them. The sample shows about 59,000 clones, 72% of them seen only once. Source: peripheral blood, taken from a patient treated with radiotherapy plus ipilimumab. The source is a human donor with non-small cell lung cancer whose response to radiotherapy plus ipilimumab could not be evaluated. Both conserved end residues are part of each CDR3. Each record gives: V gene, D gene, J gene, clone size, CDR3 protein, CDR3 DNA. D genes are given only for firm matches. Rows may omit the clone size; those that give it use once, few, many or a size class.

V: TRBV19
D: TRBD1
J: TRBJ2-1
size: -
CDR3: CASSIGGQGATYNEQFF
DNA: TGTGCCAGTAGTATAGGAGGACAGGGGGCGACTTACAATGAGCAGTTCTTC

V: TRBV7-9
D: -
J: TRBJ2-3
size: -
CDR3: CASSSFFRQDSTDTQYF
DNA: TGTGCCAGCAGTAGTTTTTTCAGACAAGATAGCACAGATACGCAGTATTTT

V: TRBV7-9
D: -
J: TRBJ1-1
size: -
CDR3: CASSQDLPISTEAFF
DNA: TGTGCCAGCAGCCAAGATTTACCGATCAGCACTGAAGCTTTCTTT

V: TRBV9
D: TRBD1
J: TRBJ2-4
size: once
CDR3: CASSPGTGGYKNIQYF
DNA: TGTGCCAGCAGCCCCGGGACAGGGGGGTACAAAAACATTCAGTACTTC

V: TRBV11-2
D: -
J: TRBJ2-7
size: -
CDR3: CASSLAGESGEQYF
DNA: TGTGCCAGCAGCTTAGCGGGGGAATCGGGCGAGCAGTACTTC

V: TRBV7-6
D: TRBD1
J: TRBJ2-1
size: -
CDR3: CASSYRDRGRNEQFF
DNA: TGTGCCAGCAGCTACCGGGACAGGGGACGAAATGAGCAGTTCTTC

V: TRBV5-6
D: -
J: TRBJ1-1
size: -
CDR3: CASSPGRRNTEAFF
DNA: TGTGCCAGCAGCCCGGGTCGTCGGAACACTGAAGCTTTCTTT

V: TRBV14
D: TRBD2
J: TRBJ2-7
size: once
CDR3: CASSQLAGVEQYF
DNA: TGTGCCAGCAGCCAACTAGCGGGAGTCGAGCAGTACTTC

V: TRBV7-9
D: -
J: TRBJ1-6
size: few
CDR3: CASSSSGESPLHF
DNA: TGTGCCAGCAGCTCTTCAGGGGAATCACCCCTCCACTTT

V: TRBV7-9
D: TRBD2
J: TRBJ2-5
size: medium-sized
CDR3: CASSLGSGDQETQYF
DNA: TGTGCCAGCAGCTTAGGTAGCGGGGATCAAGAGACCCAGTACTTC

V: TRBV28
D: TRBD1
J: TRBJ1-1
size: -
CDR3: CASSSRRDIGTAAFF
DNA: TGTGCCAGCAGCTCCAGGCGAGACATTGGGACAGCGGCTTTCTTT

V: TRBV7-2
D: TRBD1
J: TRBJ2-4
size: -
CDR3: CASSPSSQGDRKNIQYF
DNA: TGTGCCAGCAGTCCCTCAAGCCAGGGGGACAGGAAAAACATTCAGTACTTC

V: TRBV7-9
D: TRBD1
J: TRBJ1-2
size: -
CDR3: CASSLLQGQGGYTF
DNA: TGTGCCAGCAGCTTACTACAGGGGCAGGGTGGCTACACCTTC

V: TRBV23-1
D: TRBD2
J: TRBJ2-1
size: -
CDR3: CASSLGTSGKVEGEQFF
DNA: TGCGCCAGCAGTCTGGGGACTAGCGGGAAGGTAGAGGGTGAGCAGTTCTTC

V: TRBV6-5
D: TRBD1
J: TRBJ1-2
size: -
CDR3: CASSPDRNYGYTF
DNA: TGTGCCAGCAGTCCGGACAGGAACTATGGCTACACCTTC

V: TRBV5-1
D: -
J: TRBJ1-2
size: -
CDR3: CASSLDQGYGYTF
DNA: TGCGCCAGCAGCTTGGATCAGGGATATGGCTACACCTTC

V: TRBV19
D: TRBD1
J: TRBJ1-3
size: -
CDR3: CASAQTGGRGNTIYF
DNA: TGTGCCAGTGCTCAGACAGGGGGCCGTGGAAACACCATATATTTT

V: TRBV4-1
D: -
J: TRBJ1-5
size: -
CDR3: CASSQQSGQPQHF
DNA: TGCGCCAGCAGCCAACAGTCAGGGCAGCCCCAGCATTTT

V: TRBV7-6
D: TRBD2
J: TRBJ2-3
size: -
CDR3: CASSLLAGGSTDTQYF
DNA: TGTGCCAGCAGCCTCCTAGCGGGGGGGAGCACAGATACGCAGTATTTT

V: TRBV5-1
D: -
J: TRBJ1-1
size: -
CDR3: CASSPEVRREAFF
DNA: TGCGCCAGCAGCCCGGAGGTCAGAAGAGAAGCTTTCTTT

V: TRBV11-3
D: TRBD1
J: TRBJ1-2
size: -
CDR3: CASSLADRGHGYTF
DNA: TGTGCCAGCAGCTTAGCCGACAGGGGGCATGGCTACACCTTC

V: TRBV7-9
D: TRBD1
J: TRBJ2-7
size: -
CDR3: CASSTDRGQYF
DNA: TGTGCCAGCAGCACCGACAGGGGCCAGTACTTC

V: TRBV28
D: -
J: TRBJ2-2
size: few
CDR3: CASSFLFRTSTGELFF
DNA: TGTGCCAGCAGTTTTCTTTTCAGGACTTCCACCGGGGAGCTGTTTTTT

V: TRBV4-2
D: -
J: TRBJ1-1
size: -
CDR3: CASSLEQLNTEAFF
DNA: TGTGCCAGCAGCTTAGAACAGCTGAACACTGAAGCTTTCTTT

V: TRBV4-1
D: TRBD1
J: TRBJ2-7
size: -
CDR3: CASSRAPAGQGVSYEQYF
DNA: TGCGCCAGCAGCCGTGCACCTGCGGGACAGGGGGTATCCTACGAGCAGTACTTC

V: TRBV11-3
D: TRBD1
J: TRBJ1-1
size: -
CDR3: CASSVDGDRVGTEAFF
DNA: TGTGCCAGCAGCGTCGACGGGGACAGGGTTGGCACTGAAGCTTTCTTT

V: TRBV4-2
D: TRBD2
J: TRBJ2-7
size: -
CDR3: CASKDSQGLASYEQYF
DNA: TGTGCCAGCAAGGACTCTCAGGGACTAGCCTCCTACGAGCAGTACTTC

V: TRBV6-5
D: -
J: TRBJ1-6
size: -
CDR3: CASSRTRGNSPLHF
DNA: TGTGCCAGCAGTAGGACAAGGGGGAATTCACCCCTCCACTTT

V: TRBV15
D: TRBD1
J: TRBJ2-7
size: -
CDR3: CATSIRTGMGEQYF
DNA: TGTGCCACCAGCATAAGGACAGGGATGGGCGAGCAGTACTTC

V: TRBV6-5
D: TRBD1
J: TRBJ2-7
size: -
CDR3: CASSEQGQGEEQYF
DNA: TGTGCCAGCAGTGAACAAGGACAGGGGGAAGAGCAGTACTTC

V: TRBV5-1
D: TRBD2
J: TRBJ2-5
size: once
CDR3: CASSFAGTSEETQYF
DNA: TGCGCCAGCAGTTTCGCCGGGACTAGCGAAGAGACCCAGTACTTC

V: TRBV7-8
D: TRBD2
J: TRBJ2-3
size: few
CDR3: CASSLTSGRADTQYF
DNA: TGTGCCAGCAGTCTCACTAGCGGGCGGGCAGATACGCAGTATTTT

V: TRBV7-2
D: -
J: TRBJ2-3
size: -
CDR3: CASSLDRVADTQYF
DNA: TGTGCCAGCAGCTTAGACAGGGTGGCAGATACGCAGTATTTT

V: TRBV6-1
D: -
J: TRBJ1-1
size: -
CDR3: CASSEIMNTEAFF
DNA: TGTGCCAGCAGTGAAATAATGAACACTGAAGCTTTCTTT

V: TRBV6-1
D: -
J: TRBJ1-5
size: -
CDR3: CASSYPFQPQHF
DNA: TGTGCCAGCAGTTATCCGTTTCAGCCCCAGCATTTT

V: TRBV6-5
D: -
J: TRBJ1-2
size: -
CDR3: CASSYAGKWYGYTF
DNA: TGTGCCAGCAGTTACGCGGGGAAATGGTATGGCTACACCTTC

V: TRBV25-1
D: -
J: TRBJ2-7
size: few
CDR3: CASSEKNGLSSYEQYF
DNA: TGTGCCAGCAGTGAAAAAAACGGGTTAAGCTCCTACGAGCAGTACTTC

V: TRBV5-1
D: -
J: TRBJ2-5
size: -
CDR3: CASSPTEAPGAQYF
DNA: TGCGCCAGCAGCCCCACGGAAGCTCCGGGGGCCCAGTACTTC

V: TRBV28
D: TRBD2
J: TRBJ2-7
size: few
CDR3: CASSFPPGGVRDEQYF
DNA: TGTGCCAGCAGTTTCCCCCCGGGGGGGGTCCGGGACGAGCAGTACTTC